The present entry profiles one T cell receptor beta chain with its context. This entry is derived from a study of shared T cell receptors in the human thymus. The method was immunoSEQ multiplex PCR; TCRdb's version includes in-frame clones alone and lacks a portion of them. This sample has 700,000 or so clones, with over 75% found just once. CDR1 is KGHSH and CDR2 is LQKENI in the germline V gene. The CDR3 contains 13 residues. V lost 5 bases and J lost 11; bases outside the gene matches: 11. The same specimen was also included in a second study, on human thymus T cells. That work adds: The study used thymus tissue resected during corrective heart surgery. Unrelated individuals reportedly shared highly overlapping thymic TCR repertoires.

What was sequenced was thymocytes. The rearrangement uses TRBV18 and TRBJ1-1, with 7 bases matching TRBD1. The sequence was obtained from a girl less than two years old with a congenital heart defect. In DNA, the CDR3 is TGTGCCAGCTCAACCCGGACAGGAGGAGTTGCTTTCTTT. Its protein is CASSTRTGGVAFF.